This T cell receptor beta chain was found in a study of T cell clonality in common variable immunodeficiency. This clone was seen repeatedly, ten times or more. What it recognizes is unknown. The read gets to within 3 residues of the CDR3 end, and the germline J gene fills in the rest. Method: immunoSEQ multiplex PCR; TCRdb's copy keeps in-frame clones and lacks some. The sample holds some 50,000 clones, and no clone turns up only once. The V and J ends lost 5 bases and 4 bases respectively, with 15 bases between them. CDR3 length equals 16 residues. CDR1 and CDR2 (germline): SGHVS, FNYEAQ. Whole-study findings and limits: Fewer deletions and N-nucleotide insertions were reportedly seen in common variable immunodeficiency TCR beta sequences.

Specimen: peripheral blood mononuclear cells. The TCR originated in a person aged 18 to 75 in good health. The chain uses TRBV7-6 and TRBJ1-6, with D possibly TRBD1 on 5 matching bases. CDR3 protein: CASSVRGRGYNSPLHF. The CDR3 bases that were read are TGTGCCAGCAGCGTACGAGGTCGGGGGTATAATTCACCC.